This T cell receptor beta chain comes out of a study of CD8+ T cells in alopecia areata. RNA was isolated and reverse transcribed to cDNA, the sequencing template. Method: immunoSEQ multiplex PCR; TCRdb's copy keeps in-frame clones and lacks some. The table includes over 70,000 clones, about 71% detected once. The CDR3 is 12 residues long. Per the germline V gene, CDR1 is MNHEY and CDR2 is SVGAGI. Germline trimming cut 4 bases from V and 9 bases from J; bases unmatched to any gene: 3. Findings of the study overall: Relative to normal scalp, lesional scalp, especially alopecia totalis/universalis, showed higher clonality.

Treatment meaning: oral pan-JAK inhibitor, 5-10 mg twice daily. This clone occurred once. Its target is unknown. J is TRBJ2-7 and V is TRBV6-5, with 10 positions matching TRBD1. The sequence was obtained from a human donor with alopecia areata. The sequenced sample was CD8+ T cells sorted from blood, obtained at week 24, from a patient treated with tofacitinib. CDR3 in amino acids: CASSSTGGGQYF. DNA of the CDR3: TGTGCCAGCAGTTCGACAGGGGGCGGGCAGTACTTC.